Sequencing of this T cell receptor (beta chain) was carried out in a study of technical replicates of blood from several donors. Using immunoSEQ multiplex PCR, the repertoire was profiled, and TCRdb retains in-frame clones only, with some absent. The data hold tens of thousands of clones, with roughly 95% observed a single time. This CDR3 is built from 15 residues. Germline assignment: CDR1 MRHNA and CDR2 SNTAGT. The V and J ends lost 7 bases and 2 bases respectively, with 17 bases between them. The receptor was isolated from a human donor in good health. Some clones in this sample may be carry-over from other donors' samples. V is TRBV6-4 and J is TRBJ1-2; D possibly corresponds to TRBD1 (5 bases). The sample comprised PBMCs. Here the CDR3 reads CASNPRWQGNYGYTF. DNA for the CDR3: TGTGCCAGCAACCCTCGGTGGCAGGGAAACTATGGCTACACCTTC.